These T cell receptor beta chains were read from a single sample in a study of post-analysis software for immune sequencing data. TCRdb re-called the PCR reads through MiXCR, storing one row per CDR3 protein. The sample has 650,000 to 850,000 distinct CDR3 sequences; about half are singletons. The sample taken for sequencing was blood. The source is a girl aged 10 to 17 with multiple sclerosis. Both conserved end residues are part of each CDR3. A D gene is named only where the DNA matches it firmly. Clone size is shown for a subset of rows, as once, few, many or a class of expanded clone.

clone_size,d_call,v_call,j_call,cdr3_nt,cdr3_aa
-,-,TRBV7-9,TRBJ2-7,TGTGCCAGCAGCTCCCGTACTAGCTACGAGCAGTACTTC,CASSSRTSYEQYF
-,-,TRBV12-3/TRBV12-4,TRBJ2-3,TGTGCCAGCAGTTTCGGAGCGGAAGGGCCCACAGATACGCAGTATTTT,CASSFGAEGPTDTQYF
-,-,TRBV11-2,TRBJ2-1,TGTGCCAGCGTGGGGGCGCTCCTCTCCCACGAGCAGTTCTTC,CASVGALLSHEQFF
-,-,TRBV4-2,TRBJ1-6,TGTGCCAGCAGCCATAGAGCAGGGCAGGATAATTCACCCCTCCACTTT,CASSHRAGQDNSPLHF
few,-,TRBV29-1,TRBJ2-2,TGCAGCGTTTTTACAGGGCCGAACACCGGGGAGCTGTTTTTT,CSVFTGPNTGELFF
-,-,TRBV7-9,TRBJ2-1,TGTGCCAGCATAGATGATTCCTACAATGAGCAGTTCTTC,CASIDDSYNEQFF
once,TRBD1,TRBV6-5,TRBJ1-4,TGTGCCAGCAGTTACTCTCCGGGACAGGGCGATGAAAAACTGTTTTTT,CASSYSPGQGDEKLFF
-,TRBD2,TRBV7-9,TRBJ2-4,TGTGCCAGCAGCTTGCCGGCGCGGGAGGCCAAAAACATTCAGTACTTC,CASSLPAREAKNIQYF
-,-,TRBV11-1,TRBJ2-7,TGTGCCAGCAGCTGGTCAGGTCGGGACGAGCAGTACTTC,CASSWSGRDEQYF
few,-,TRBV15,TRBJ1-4,TGTGCCACCAGCAGGGCAACTAATGAAAAACTGTTTTTT,CATSRATNEKLFF
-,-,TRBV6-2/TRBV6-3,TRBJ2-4,TGTGCCAGTAGTTACTCGAGGACCGGGACCCTAGGAGGCAAAAACATTCAGTACTTC,CASSYSRTGTLGGKNIQYF
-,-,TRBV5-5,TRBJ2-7,TGTGCCAGCAGCTTGGTCCCAGCCTCCTACGAGCAGTACTTC,CASSLVPASYEQYF
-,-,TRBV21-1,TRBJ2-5,TGTGCCAGCAGCAAGAGGAAGCGGGGACGGAGGGAGCAGTACTTC,CASSKRKRGRREQYF
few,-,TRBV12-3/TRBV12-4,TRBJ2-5,TGTGCCAGCAGTTGGTCGGCGGACAATGAGCAGTACTTC,CASSWSADNEQYF
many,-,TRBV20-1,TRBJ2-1,TGCAGTGCGGTCGAGCAGGTAATATCCTACAATGAGCAGTTCTTC,CSAVEQVISYNEQFF
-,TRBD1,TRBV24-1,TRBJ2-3,TGTGCCACCAGTGCGGGACAGGGTGATACAGATACGCAGTATTTT,CATSAGQGDTDTQYF
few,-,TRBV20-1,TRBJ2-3,TGCAGTGCCGCCTTGGCCTCGATGTCGGATACGCAGTATTTT,CSAALASMSDTQYF
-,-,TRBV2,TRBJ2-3,TGTGCCAGCACGGCGGGAAGCGCAGATACGCAGTATTTT,CASTAGSADTQYF
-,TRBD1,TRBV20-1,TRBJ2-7,TGCAGTGCTAGAGCTGCCAGGGGGCCCTACGAGCAGTACTTC,CSARAARGPYEQYF
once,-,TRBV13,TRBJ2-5,TGTGCCAGCGGGGATCTGCTTTCCCTTAGCCAAGAGACCCAGTACTTC,CASGDLLSLSQETQYF
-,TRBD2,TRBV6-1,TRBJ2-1,TGTGCCAGCAGTGACGGGAGGGCCTCTGAGCAGTTCTTC,CASSDGRASEQFF
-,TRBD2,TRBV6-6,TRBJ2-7,TGTGCCAGCAGTTACTCCGGCGGGAGAGGTTACGAGCAGTACTTC,CASSYSGGRGYEQYF
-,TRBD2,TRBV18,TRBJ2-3,TGTGTCAGCTCACCACGGAAGACTAGCGGAGAAGGAGCTAGCACAGATACGCAGTATTTT,CVSSPRKTSGEGASTDTQYF
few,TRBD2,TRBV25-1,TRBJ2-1,TGTGCCAGCAGTGAATGTCCGTGGGGGACTAGGAACAATGAGCAGTTCTTC,CASSECPWGTRNNEQFF
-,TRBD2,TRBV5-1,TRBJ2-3,TGCGCCAGCAGCTTAAGCCTAGCGGGATCTAGCACAGATACGCAGTATTTT,CASSLSLAGSSTDTQYF
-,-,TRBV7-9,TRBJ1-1,TGTGCCAGCAGCTTAATCAGGGCAGAAGCTTTCTTT,CASSLIRAEAFF
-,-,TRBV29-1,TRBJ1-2,TGCAGCGCCTGGGGCGGCGGATCTTCTTTGGGTGGCTACACCTTC,CSAWGGGSSLGGYTF
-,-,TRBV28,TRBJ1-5,TGTGCCAGCAGCCTCTCCCCGGGACCCCAGCATTTT,CASSLSPGPQHF
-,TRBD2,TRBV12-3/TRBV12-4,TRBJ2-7,TGTGCCAGCAGTTTCGGGGGTAGCGGGAACAACGAGCAGTACTTC,CASSFGGSGNNEQYF
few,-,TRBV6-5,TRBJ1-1,TGTGCCAGCAGTTATCGGACGAAGCTGGGGCCAGGGACTGAAGCTTTCTTT,CASSYRTKLGPGTEAFF
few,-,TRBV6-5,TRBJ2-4,TGTGCCAGCAGTTTCTCGAGAGCCCGAGGGGAGCAGTACTTC,CASSFSRARGEQYF
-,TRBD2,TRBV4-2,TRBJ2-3,TGTGCCAGCAGCCAAGAGGAGCTAGCGGGCACAGATACGCAGTATTTT,CASSQEELAGTDTQYF
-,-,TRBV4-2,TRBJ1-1,TGTGCCAGCAGCCAAGCCCAGGGGAAGGACACTGAAGCTTTCTTT,CASSQAQGKDTEAFF
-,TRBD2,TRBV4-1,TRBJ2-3,TGCGCCAGCAGCCAAGTAGGGCGGGAGGTCGCAGATACGCAGTATTTT,CASSQVGREVADTQYF
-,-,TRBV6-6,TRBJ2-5,TGTGCCACTGGGGAGGGAGGGGGAGAGACCCAGTACTTC,CATGEGGGETQYF
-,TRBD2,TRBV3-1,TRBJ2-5,TGTGCCAGCAGCCAAGTCTTGAGTGGGAGGGCTACGGGAGAGACCCAGTACTTC,CASSQVLSGRATGETQYF
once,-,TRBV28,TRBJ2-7,TGTGCCAGCAGCCTTACTAGCACCGAGCAGTACTTC,CASSLTSTEQYF
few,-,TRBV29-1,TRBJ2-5,TGCAGCGTTGAAGGTCGAGGGAGAGAGACCCAGTACTTC,CSVEGRGRETQYF
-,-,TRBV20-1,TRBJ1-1,TGCAGTGCTAGAGATCGTGGAGGGGGCACTGAAGCTTTCTTT,CSARDRGGGTEAFF
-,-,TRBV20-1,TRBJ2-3,TGCAGTGCTAGACCCCAGCACAGGGTTACGACAGATACGCAGTATTTT,CSARPQHRVTTDTQYF
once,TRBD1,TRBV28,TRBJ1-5,TGTGCCAGCAGTTCAGGGGGCGCTGGCAATCAGCCCCAGCATTTT,CASSSGGAGNQPQHF
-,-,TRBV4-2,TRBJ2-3,TGTGCCAGCAGCCAGGGAGGAGGGCTAACTAGCACAGATACGCAGTATTTT,CASSQGGGLTSTDTQYF
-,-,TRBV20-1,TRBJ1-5,TGCAGTGCTACCAGGAGGGGGGCCCCGTATAGCAATCAGCCCCAGCATTTT,CSATRRGAPYSNQPQHF
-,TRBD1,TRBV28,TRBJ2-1,TGTGCCAGCAGACACCCGACAGGGGCTGGTGAGCAGTTCTTC,CASRHPTGAGEQFF
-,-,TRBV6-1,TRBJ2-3,TGTGCCAGCAGTGAAGGGAAGGGGAGCGGACCCTCCGATACGCAGTATTTT,CASSEGKGSGPSDTQYF
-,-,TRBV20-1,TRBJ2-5,TGCAGTGCTAGGGGACACCTCCAAGAGACCCAGTACTTC,CSARGHLQETQYF
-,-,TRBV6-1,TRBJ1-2,TGTGCCAGCAGTGTAACCCTGCTTGGGCGGAAAGGCTACACCTTC,CASSVTLLGRKGYTF
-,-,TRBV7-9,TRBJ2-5,TGTGCCATTGGGACCGGTGATTCGTCCCAGTACTTC,CAIGTGDSSQYF
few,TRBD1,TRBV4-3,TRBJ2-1,TGCGCCAGCAGCCCTGACAGGGTTGGAGGCTACTACAATGAGCAGTTCTTC,CASSPDRVGGYYNEQFF
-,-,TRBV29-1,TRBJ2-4,TGCAGCGTCCCAGGGGGGACCAAAAACATTCAGTACTTC,CSVPGGTKNIQYF
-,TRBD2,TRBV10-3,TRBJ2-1,TGTGCCATCAGTGAGTCTGGTAGCGGGAGGGCGAACAATGAGCAGTTCTTC,CAISESGSGRANNEQFF
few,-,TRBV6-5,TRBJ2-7,TGTGCCAGCAGTTTTATTCGAGCAGAAGCACACGAGCAGTACTTC,CASSFIRAEAHEQYF